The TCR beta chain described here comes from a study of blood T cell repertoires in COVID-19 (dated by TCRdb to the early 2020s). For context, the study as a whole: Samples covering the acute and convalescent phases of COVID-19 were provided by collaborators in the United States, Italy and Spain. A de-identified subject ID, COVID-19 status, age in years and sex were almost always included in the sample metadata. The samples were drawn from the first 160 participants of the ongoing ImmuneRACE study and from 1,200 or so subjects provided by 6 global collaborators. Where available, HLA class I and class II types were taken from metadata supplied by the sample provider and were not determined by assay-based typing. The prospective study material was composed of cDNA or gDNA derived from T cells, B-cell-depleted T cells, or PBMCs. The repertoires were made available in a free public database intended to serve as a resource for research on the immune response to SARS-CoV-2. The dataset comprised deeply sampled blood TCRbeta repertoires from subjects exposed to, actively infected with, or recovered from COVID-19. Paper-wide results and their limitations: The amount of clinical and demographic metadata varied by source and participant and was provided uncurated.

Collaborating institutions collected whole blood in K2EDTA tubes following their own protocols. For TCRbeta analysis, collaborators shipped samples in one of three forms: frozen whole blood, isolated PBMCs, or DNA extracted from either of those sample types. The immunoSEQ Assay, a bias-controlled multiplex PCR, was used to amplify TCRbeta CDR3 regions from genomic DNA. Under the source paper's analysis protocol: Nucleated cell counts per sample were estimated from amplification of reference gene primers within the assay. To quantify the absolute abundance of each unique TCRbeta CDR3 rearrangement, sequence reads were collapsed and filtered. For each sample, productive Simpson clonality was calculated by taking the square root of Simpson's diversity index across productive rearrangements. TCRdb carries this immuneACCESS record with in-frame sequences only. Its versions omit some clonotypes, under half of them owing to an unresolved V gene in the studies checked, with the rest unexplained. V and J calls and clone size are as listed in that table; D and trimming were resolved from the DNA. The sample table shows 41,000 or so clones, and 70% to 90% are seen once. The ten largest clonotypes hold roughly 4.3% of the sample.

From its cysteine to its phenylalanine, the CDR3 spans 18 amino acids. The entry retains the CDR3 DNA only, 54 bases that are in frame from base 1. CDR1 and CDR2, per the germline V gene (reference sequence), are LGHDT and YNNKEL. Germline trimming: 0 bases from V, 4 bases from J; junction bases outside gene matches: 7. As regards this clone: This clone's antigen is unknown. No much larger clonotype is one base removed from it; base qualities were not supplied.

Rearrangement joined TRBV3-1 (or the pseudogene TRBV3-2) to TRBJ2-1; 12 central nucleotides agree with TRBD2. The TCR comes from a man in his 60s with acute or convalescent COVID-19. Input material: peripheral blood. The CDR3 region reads CASSQDLTSGGYYNEQFF. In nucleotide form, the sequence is TGTGCCAGCAGCCAAGATCTGACTAGCGGGGGATATTACAATGAGCAGTTCTTC.